This entry is about one TCR beta chain. Authors' methods: By means of reference gene primer amplification, nucleated cell counts were estimated. Sequencing used immunoSEQ multiplex PCR; TCRdb keeps in-frame clones, though not all of them. The DNA was the basis for D and trimming; V, J and clone size are from that table. Among approximately 230,000 clones listed, 80% to 90% were seen once. The data belong to a study of blood T cell repertoires in COVID-19. Study-level information: Samples came from the United States, Italy and Spain, spanning acute and convalescent COVID-19.

This CDR3 comprises 14 residues. The V and J ends lost 1 base and 7 bases respectively, with 11 bases between them. Germline CDR1 LGHDT, CDR2 YNNKEL (reference sequence). The TCR sequence derives from a young man who had recovered from COVID-19. The rearrangement joins TRBV3-1 (or the pseudogene TRBV3-2) to TRBJ1-5, with D uncertain. Material: peripheral blood. The chain's CDR3 is CASSQGGGRQPQHF. The CDR3 DNA sequence: TGTGCCAGCAGCCAAGGGGGAGGACGGCAGCCCCAGCATTTT.